This T cell receptor (beta chain) originates from a study of blood T cells in healthy people across ages. The study, taken as a whole, reports: As age increased, TCR beta diversity per million T cells fell in a roughly linear fashion.

Combining a sample-barcoded 5' primer with a J-beta primer mix, a second PCR ran for about 7 to 11 cycles. TCRdb recomputed calls from the 5' RACE reads with MiXCR, one row per CDR3 protein. The table has about 1,500,000 distinct CDR3 sequences, over 25% seen once. The germline V gene has CDR1 MDHEN and CDR2 SYDVKM. The CDR3 is made up of 15 amino acids. V lost 3 bases and J 4 bases, leaving 15 bases between the germline ends. This clonotype was seen a few times. Antigen unknown. Sequencing input: blood. The receptor was isolated from a woman aged 25 to 45 in good health. The chain is built from TRBV28 and TRBJ1-2; D call uncertain. In DNA form, the CDR3 reads TGTGCCAGCAGTTTGGTGGGAGGGCAAGCCTATGGCTACACCTTC. Encoded protein: CASSLVGGQAYGYTF.